Listed below are T cell receptor beta chains from one sample, sequenced in a study of blood T cell repertoires in COVID-19. Clones were read by immunoSEQ multiplex PCR, and TCRdb kept only the in-frame ones, dropping some. The sample records roughly 220,000 clones, about 78% being singletons. Sequenced input: peripheral blood. These TCRs come from an older woman with acute or convalescent COVID-19. CDR3s include the opening cysteine and the closing phenylalanine or tryptophan. D genes are given only for firm matches. Not every row has a clone size; where given, it reads once, few, many or a size class.

v_call	d_call	j_call	clone_size	cdr3_nt	cdr3_aa
TRBV30	TRBD1	TRBJ1-2	NA	TGTGCCTGCTGGGGCCGGGGACAGGGAGTCTATGGCTACACCTTC	CACWGRGQGVYGYTF
TRBV30	NA	TRBJ2-1	NA	TGTGCCTGGAGTGTACGGGGAGCAGGCGTTGAGCAGTTCTTC	CAWSVRGAGVEQFF
TRBV5-5	NA	TRBJ2-1	NA	TGTGCCAGCAGCCCCCTCGGCGGGCCCTACAATGAGCAGTTCTTC	CASSPLGGPYNEQFF
TRBV18	NA	TRBJ1-3	NA	TGTGCCAGCTCACTGGGCCCTTCAAACTCTGGAAACACCATATATTTT	CASSLGPSNSGNTIYF
TRBV29-1	NA	TRBJ2-7	few	TGCAGCGTTGATTTACCGGACAGTTACGAGCAGTACTTC	CSVDLPDSYEQYF
TRBV25-1	NA	TRBJ2-1	NA	TGTGCCAGCAGTGAGGGGCCCCCCAATGAGCAGTTCTTC	CASSEGPPNEQFF
TRBV5-4	TRBD1	TRBJ2-7	NA	TGTGCCAGCAGCTCCTCCCCGACAGGGCCGACCTCCTACGAGCAGTACTTC	CASSSSPTGPTSYEQYF
TRBV5-1	NA	TRBJ1-3	NA	TGCGCCAGCAGCTTGGGGACAGCTGGAAACACCATATATTTT	CASSLGTAGNTIYF
TRBV2	NA	TRBJ1-2	NA	TGTGCCAGCAGTGGGGCAAAGGGGGGGAACTATGGCTACACCTTC	CASSGAKGGNYGYTF
TRBV15	NA	TRBJ1-2	NA	TGTGCCACCAGCAGAGATGGAACAGGACGTCCTAACTATGGCTACACCTTC	CATSRDGTGRPNYGYTF
TRBV19	NA	TRBJ1-1	NA	TGTGCCAGTAGTATCTCTCAGGGAACTGAAGCTTTCTTT	CASSISQGTEAFF
TRBV10-2	TRBD2	TRBJ2-1	NA	TGCGCCAGCAGAGGGACTAGCGGCTACAATGAGCAGTTCTTC	CASRGTSGYNEQFF
TRBV5-5	TRBD2	TRBJ2-7	many	TGTGCCAGCACGAGACTAGCGGGAGAAGGAGACGAGCAGTACTTC	CASTRLAGEGDEQYF
TRBV6-5	TRBD1	TRBJ1-6	NA	TGTGCCAGCAGCCCCGGGACAGACAATTCACCCCTCCACTTT	CASSPGTDNSPLHF
TRBV19	TRBD2	TRBJ2-1	NA	TGTGCCAGTAGTATAGGGACTAGCGGGAGCAATGAGCAGTTCTTC	CASSIGTSGSNEQFF
TRBV10-3	NA	TRBJ2-2	NA	TGTGCCATCAGTGGACAGAGCACCGGGGAGCTGTTTTTT	CAISGQSTGELFF
TRBV3-1/TRBV3-2	TRBD1	TRBJ2-5	NA	TGTGCCAGCAGCTCTCTGACAGGGTCGGAGACCCAGTACTTC	CASSSLTGSETQYF
TRBV11-3	NA	TRBJ2-1	NA	TGTGCCAGCAGCTTCGCTTCTTCAGGGGCCAGCGGCCTCCCTTACAATGAGCAGTTCTTC	CASSFASSGASGLPYNEQFF
TRBV11-2	NA	TRBJ1-6	NA	TGTGCCAGCAGCTTAGTAGATCAGGGGATAACTAATTCACCCCTCCACTTT	CASSLVDQGITNSPLHF
TRBV7-9	TRBD1	TRBJ1-4	NA	TGTGCCACGGGAAGGACAGGGGCTGTTGGAAAACTGTTTTTT	CATGRTGAVGKLFF
TRBV5-4	TRBD2	TRBJ2-7	NA	TGTGCCAGCAGCCCGGGAGGTACTAGCCTCTCCCCCTACGAGCAGTACTTC	CASSPGGTSLSPYEQYF
TRBV19	TRBD1	TRBJ2-3	NA	TGTGCCAGTAGTAACGGACAGGGGACCACAGATACGCAGTATTTT	CASSNGQGTTDTQYF